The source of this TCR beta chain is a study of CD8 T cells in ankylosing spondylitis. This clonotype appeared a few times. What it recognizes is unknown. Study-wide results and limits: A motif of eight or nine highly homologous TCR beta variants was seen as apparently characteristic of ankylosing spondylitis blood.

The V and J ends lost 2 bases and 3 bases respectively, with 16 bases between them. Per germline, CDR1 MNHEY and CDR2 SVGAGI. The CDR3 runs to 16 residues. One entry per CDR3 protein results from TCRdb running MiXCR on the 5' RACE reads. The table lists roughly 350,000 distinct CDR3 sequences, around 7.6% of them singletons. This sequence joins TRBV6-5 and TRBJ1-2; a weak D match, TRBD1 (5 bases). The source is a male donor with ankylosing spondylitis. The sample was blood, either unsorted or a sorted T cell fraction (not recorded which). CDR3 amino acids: CASSYDLARGDYGYTF. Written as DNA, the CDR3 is TGTGCCAGCAGTTACGATCTTGCTCGGGGGGACTATGGCTACACCTTC.